Listed below are T cell receptor beta chains from one sample, sequenced in a study of post-analysis software for immune sequencing data. TCRdb independently ran MiXCR on the PCR reads; one entry per CDR3 protein. The sample gives 820,000 or so distinct CDR3 sequences, about 50% of which show up once; about 4.8% is in the top ten. Sequencing was carried out using blood. The receptors were sampled from a girl under 18 with multiple sclerosis. Each CDR3 is given with its conserved first and last residue. A D gene is named only where the DNA matches it firmly. Some rows mark clone size as missing; the rest say once, few, many or name a class of expanded clone.

v_gene	abundance	d_gene	j_gene	CDR3aa	CDR3nt
TRBV10-3	-	TRBD1	TRBJ1-2	CAISPGTDYGYTF	TGTGCCATCAGTCCCGGGACAGATTATGGCTACACCTTC
TRBV11-2	-	TRBD1	TRBJ2-7	CASKDRGRTRYEQYF	TGTGCCAGCAAGGACAGGGGGCGAACCCGCTACGAGCAGTACTTC
TRBV29-1	-	-	TRBJ2-7	CSETERTEAFFGQAYEQYF	-
TRBV20-1	-	TRBD1	TRBJ2-5	CSARPRTGTETQYF	TGCAGTGCTAGACCCAGGACAGGGACGGAGACCCAGTACTTC
TRBV3-1	-	-	TRBJ1-5	CASSQGMSSYEQYFGPGVQPQHF	-
TRBV15	-	-	TRBJ2-1	CATSRDLQRMNEQFF	TGTGCCACCAGCAGAGATTTACAGCGGATGAATGAGCAGTTCTTC
TRBV4-2	few	TRBD2	TRBJ2-5	CASSQPVGAGGPVETQYF	TGTGCCAGCAGCCAACCCGTGGGAGCGGGAGGGCCGGTGGAGACCCAGTACTTC
TRBV5-1	once	-	TRBJ2-7	CASSAGGAKAEQYF	TGCGCCAGCAGCGCCGGCGGGGCAAAGGCCGAGCAGTACTTC
TRBV20-1	few	-	TRBJ1-2	CSAITGYTF	TGCAGTGCCATCACCGGCTACACCTTC
TRBV15	-	-	TRBJ1-5	CATSRDLGNPPQHF	TGTGCCACCAGCAGAGATCTTGGGAATCCGCCCCAGCATTTT
TRBV7-3	-	-	TRBJ2-5	CASSLSFGGRETQYF	TGTGCCAGCAGCCTTTCTTTTGGGGGGAGGGAGACCCAGTACTTC
TRBV15	-	-	TRBJ1-2	CATSRGEGANNYGYTF	TGTGCCACCAGCAGAGGGGAAGGGGCGAATAACTATGGCTACACCTTC
TRBV4-2	-	TRBD1	TRBJ2-5	CASSHTTGTETQYF	TGTGCCAGCAGCCACACGACAGGGACAGAGACCCAGTACTTC
TRBV29-1	-	TRBD2	TRBJ2-7	CSVARGLAGEGSAYEQYF	TGCAGCGTTGCCAGAGGACTAGCGGGAGAGGGGTCGGCGTACGAGCAGTACTTC
TRBV20-1	few	TRBD1	TRBJ2-7	CSAREAGTGPHEQYF	TGCAGTGCTCGGGAGGCGGGGACAGGGCCCCACGAGCAGTACTTC
TRBV6-1	few	-	TRBJ2-3	CASSFRHQGGADTQYF	TGTGCCAGCAGTTTTCGACACCAGGGAGGTGCAGATACGCAGTATTTT
TRBV2	-	-	TRBJ1-2	CASSESWMSTF	TGTGCCAGCAGTGAATCTTGGATGTCCACCTTC
TRBV4-2	few	TRBD1	TRBJ1-4	CASSVPGQANEKLFF	TGTGCCAGCAGCGTCCCGGGACAGGCTAATGAAAAACTGTTTTTT